The 14 T cell receptor beta chains below all came from one sample that was sequenced in a study of blood T cell repertoires in COVID-19. Repertoires were generated with immunoSEQ multiplex PCR, while TCRdb's copy carries only in-frame clones and drops some. Here the sample spans approximately 170,000 clones, 84% being singletons. Sequenced material: peripheral blood. These receptors were taken from an elderly woman with COVID-19, enrolled during active disease.

The chain carries TRBV4-2 and TRBJ1-2; weak D call: TRBD1 (6 bases). Trimming removed 0 bases from V and 7 bases from J, with 21 bases in between. The CDR3 sequence is 17 residues long. Germline loops: CDR1 LGHNA, CDR2 YNFKEQ. CDR3 loop: CASSQDLGRGRSFGYTF. The CDR3 DNA sequence: TGTGCCAGCAGCCAAGATCTTGGCAGGGGTCGTTCGTTTGGCTACACCTTC.

This clone came up once. The rearrangement links TRBV11-2 to TRBJ2-1, with 9 bases fitting TRBD2. Germline V gene sequence: CDR1 SGHAT, CDR2 FQNNGV. CDR3 length: 16 amino acids. The ends lost 2 bases at V and 2 bases at J; junction bases unmatched: 4. CDR3 region: CASSLLAGVPYNEQFF. Here the CDR3 DNA reads TGTGCCAGCAGCTTATTAGCGGGAGTTCCCTACAATGAGCAGTTCTTC.

The J gene is TRBJ2-5, the V gene TRBV7-8; 8 bases are a match to TRBD1. CDR1 is SGHVS, CDR2 FQNEAQ, per germline. V shed 9 bases, J shed 1 base, and the junction held 4 bases outside the gene matches. This CDR3 region has 13 residues. This chain's CDR3 is CASQGASQETQYF. The CDR3 DNA sequence: TGTGCCAGTCAGGGGGCAAGCCAAGAGACCCAGTACTTC.

The gene calls are TRBV30 and TRBJ1-2; D is undetermined. This CDR3 is 13 amino acids long. Trimming pared 0 bases from V and 3 bases from J, leaving 8 bases between. Germline V gene lookup returns CDR1 GTSNPN and CDR2 SVGIG (reference sequence). CDR3 loop: CAWSVPGDYGYTF. The CDR3 region has the DNA TGTGCCTGGAGTGTGCCCGGGGACTATGGCTACACCTTC.

V usage is TRBV7-6 and J usage is TRBJ2-7, with 7 nucleotides matching TRBD1. With V trimmed by 0 bases and J by 5 bases, 4 bases remained unmatched. Germline loops: CDR1 SGHVS, CDR2 FNYEAQ. The CDR3 contains 14 residues. CDR3 sequence: CASSLAGGLDEQYF. The CDR3 nucleotides read TGTGCCAGCAGCTTAGCAGGGGGCCTCGACGAGCAGTACTTC. The full variable domain, rest sourced from reference TRBV7-6 and TRBJ2-7, is GAGVSQSPRYKVTKRGQDVALRCDPISGHVSLYWYRQALGQGPEFLTYFNYEAQQDKSGLPNDRFSAERPEGSISTLTIQRTEQRDSAMYRCASSLAGGLDEQYFGPGTRLTVT.

V gene TRBV5-1 combines with J gene TRBJ1-2; 7 bases are a match to TRBD1. The V gene end was trimmed by 1 base and the J gene end by 6 bases; junction bases not matched to a gene: 12. In germline, CDR1 is SGHRS, CDR2 YFSETQ. The CDR3 is made up of 16 amino acids. Here the CDR3 reads CASSLTTGAGRDGYTF. The CDR3, as DNA: TGCGCCAGCAGCTTGACTACAGGGGCCGGTCGCGATGGCTACACCTTC.

CDR3 amino acids: CASSETVYNEQFF. Written as DNA, the CDR3 is TGTGCCAGCAGCGAGACTGTCTACAATGAGCAGTTCTTC. V is TRBV2 and J is TRBJ2-1, with unresolved D. This CDR3 region has 13 residues. Germline V lookup: CDR1 SNHLY, CDR2 FYNNEI. Trimming removed 6 bases at V and 3 bases at J, with 9 bases between.

The chain links TRBV4-1 to TRBJ1-2, with D possibly TRBD1 on 5 matching bases. Looked up from germline, CDR1 is MGHRA and CDR2 is YSYEKL. Trimming pared 0 bases from V and 1 base from J, leaving 6 bases between. This CDR3 comprises 14 residues. CDR3 bases: TGCGCCAGCAGCCAAGAAGACAGTAACTATGGCTACACCTTC. Its protein is CASSQEDSNYGYTF.

The chain carries TRBV2 and TRBJ2-3, with 7 bases identical to TRBD1. This CDR3 has 15 residues. V was pared by 0 bases and J by 6 bases, with 6 bases of the junction left unmatched. CDR1 and CDR2 from the germline V gene are SNHLY and FYNNEI. In DNA, the CDR3 is TGTGCCAGCAGTGAAGCTGGCCTGACAGGGGATACGCAGTATTTT. This encodes CASSEAGLTGDTQYF.

This clone was counted between two and nine times. The V gene is TRBV11-2, the J gene TRBJ1-3; TRBD1 matches at 11 bases. Germline V gene data show CDR1 as SGHAT and CDR2 as FQNNGV. CDR3 size: 16 residues. Germline trimming cut 5 bases from V and 3 bases from J; bases unmatched to any gene: 6. The CDR3 DNA follows: TGTGCCAGCAGCACCCGGACAGGGGGCGTTGGAAACACCATATATTTT. Its protein product is CASSTRTGGVGNTIYF.

The rearrangement links TRBV25-1 to TRBJ2-1; D possibly corresponds to TRBD1 (6 bases). The CDR3 loop spans 15 amino acids. Trimming pared 8 bases from V and 4 bases from J, leaving 18 bases between. Germline V CDR1 and CDR2: MGHDK, SYGVNS. CDR3 in amino acids: CASQSPDRRYNEQFF. CDR3 nucleotides: TGTGCCAGCCAAAGCCCGGACAGACGATACAATGAGCAGTTCTTC.

The rearrangement links TRBV6-2 or TRBV6-3 to TRBJ1-5; TRBD1 might be the D (5 bases). Germline CDR1 is MNHEY and CDR2 is SVGEGT. The CDR3 extends over 18 amino acids. V lost 2 bases and J lost 0, with 17 bases in between. CDR3 bases: TGTGCCAGCAGTTACGATCGTTCCCAGGGCTATAGCAATCAGCCCCAGCATTTT. The encoded protein is CASSYDRSQGYSNQPQHF.

The V gene is TRBV7-8, the J gene TRBJ2-1, with TRBD2 matching over 10 bases. The CDR3 covers 19 residues. Per the germline V gene, CDR1 is SGHVS and CDR2 is FQNEAQ. After removal of 0 bases from V and 3 bases from J, the junction contained 11 bases not matched to a gene. Here the CDR3 DNA reads TGTGCCAGCAGCTTAGCGCCGGGATCAGGACTAGCGGTCTACAATGAGCAGTTCTTC. This encodes CASSLAPGSGLAVYNEQFF.

The genes are TRBV5-6 and TRBJ1-4, with TRBD1 matching over 9 bases. V lost 4 bases, J lost 3 bases, and 7 bases stayed unmatched. This CDR3 is 16 amino acids long. Germline-derived CDR1 and CDR2 are SGHDT and YYEEEE. This CDR3 is CASSPTRDRANEKLFF. CDR3 sequence (DNA): TGTGCCAGCAGCCCTACCCGGGACAGGGCTAATGAAAAACTGTTTTTT.